These 6 T cell receptor beta chains were all obtained from the same sample, sequenced in a study of molecular identifiers for immune sequencing clone quantification (dated by TCRdb to 2016 to 2018). Library preparation employed PCR. The reads were generated on a NextSeq 500. The public reads were quality trimmed at Q25 with fastp and then assembled into clones with MiXCR by TCRdb, keeping productive beta chains. Entries are consolidated by CDR3 protein sequence, retaining the most common genes and DNA. The sample table shows more than 85,000 distinct CDR3 sequences, and 35% are seen once. The ten top clones hold 9% to 10% of the sample. The specimen sequenced was naive CD8+ T cells from blood, with Jurkat cell RNA spiked in. According to the study, the label for this sample's cell subset or site signals: FACS-sorted CD8+CD4-CCR7+CD45RA+ naive T cells. The receptor set was obtained from a human donor in good health. Some libraries in this study had Jurkat cell RNA spiked in.

This clonotype showed up just a few times. The gene calls are TRBV7-6 and TRBJ2-2; 8 bases are shared with TRBD2. The CDR3 spans 15 residues. Losses at the gene ends were 5 bases for V and 4 bases for J; bases not matched to a gene: 6. CDR1 and CDR2 (germline): SGHVS, FNYEAQ. For the CDR3, the DNA is TGTGCCAGCAGCCGGACTAGCTCGCGCACCGGGGAGCTGTTTTTT. It translates to CASSRTSSRTGELFF.

The rearrangement joins TRBV6-2 or TRBV6-3 to TRBJ2-7, with D perhaps matching TRBD2 (7 bases). From germline, CDR1 is MNHEY and CDR2 SVGEGT. The CDR3 consists of 13 residues. V lost 7 bases and J 5 bases, leaving 15 bases between the germline ends. The CDR3 bases are TGTGCCAGCACCGATAGGGGGGGTAACGAGCAGTACTTC. Amino acids: CASTDRGGNEQYF.

The sample holds many counts of this clonotype. This chain uses TRBV20-1 with TRBJ2-4; the D gene is possibly TRBD1 (6 bases). This CDR3 region has 17 residues. Trimming removed 3 bases from V and 1 base from J, with 19 bases in between. CDR1 and CDR2 (germline): DFQATT, SNEGSKA (reference sequence). The CDR3 sequence: CSASDSVPGVAKNIQYF. DNA of the CDR3: TGCAGTGCTAGTGATAGTGTACCAGGGGTGGCCAAAAACATTCAGTACTTC.

In the case of this clonotype: This clone may be a read error of a much larger clone one base away. This chain uses TRBV6-2 or TRBV6-3 with TRBJ2-7; 8 bases map to TRBD1. Germline assignment: CDR1 MNHEY and CDR2 SVGEGT. This CDR3 spans 13 amino acids. J was trimmed by 5 bases and V by 8 bases; bases with no gene match: 8. The CDR3 spells CASSDRGFDEQYF. In DNA, the CDR3 is TGTGCCAGCTCCGACAGGGGATTTGACGAGCAGTACTTC.

The chain recombines TRBV6-5 with TRBJ2-7; maybe TRBD1 (6 bases). Germline CDR1 reads MNHEY; CDR2 reads SVGAGI. There are 15 residues in the CDR3. V lost 6 bases and J 0 bases, leaving 15 bases between the germline ends. The CDR3 nucleotides read TGTGCCAGCAGCTATGGAACAGGGAGCTCCTACGAGCAGTACTTC. This codes for CASSYGTGSSYEQYF.

The genes are TRBV7-3 and TRBJ2-5; perhaps D is TRBD1 or TRBD2 (6 bases each). Germline V gene lookup returns CDR1 SGHTA and CDR2 FQGTGA. The CDR3 consists of 14 residues. V was trimmed by 5 bases and J by 5 bases, leaving 15 bases between them. CDR3 protein: CASSPPGEAETQYF. DNA for the CDR3: TGTGCCAGCAGCCCACCAGGGGAGGCGGAGACCCAGTACTTC.